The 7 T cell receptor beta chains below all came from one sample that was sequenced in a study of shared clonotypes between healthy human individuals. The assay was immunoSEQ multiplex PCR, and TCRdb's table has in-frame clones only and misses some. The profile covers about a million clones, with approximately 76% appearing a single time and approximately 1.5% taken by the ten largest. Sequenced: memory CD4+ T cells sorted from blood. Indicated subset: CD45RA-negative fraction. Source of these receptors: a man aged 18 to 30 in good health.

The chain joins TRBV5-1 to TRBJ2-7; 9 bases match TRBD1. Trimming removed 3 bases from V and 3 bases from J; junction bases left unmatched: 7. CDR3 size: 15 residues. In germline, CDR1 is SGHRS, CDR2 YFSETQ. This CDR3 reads CASSSAGTGIYEQYF. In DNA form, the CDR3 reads TGCGCCAGCAGCTCGGCCGGGACAGGGATCTACGAGCAGTACTTC.

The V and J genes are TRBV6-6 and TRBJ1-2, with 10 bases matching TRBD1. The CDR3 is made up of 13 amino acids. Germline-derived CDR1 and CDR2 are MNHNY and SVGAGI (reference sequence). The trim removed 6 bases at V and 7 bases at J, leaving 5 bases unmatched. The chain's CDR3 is CASRKGQGSGYTF. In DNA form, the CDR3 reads TGTGCCAGCAGAAAGGGACAGGGGTCTGGCTACACCTTC.

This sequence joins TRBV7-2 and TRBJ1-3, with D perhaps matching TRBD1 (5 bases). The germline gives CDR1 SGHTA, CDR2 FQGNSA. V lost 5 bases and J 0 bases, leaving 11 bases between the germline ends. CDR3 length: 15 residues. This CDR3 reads CASSPSRDSGNTIYF. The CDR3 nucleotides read TGTGCCAGCAGCCCCTCCAGGGACTCTGGAAACACCATATATTTT.

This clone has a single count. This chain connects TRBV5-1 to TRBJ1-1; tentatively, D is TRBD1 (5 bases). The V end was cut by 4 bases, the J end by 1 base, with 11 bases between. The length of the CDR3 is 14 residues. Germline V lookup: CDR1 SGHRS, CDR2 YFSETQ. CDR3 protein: CASSPRVGNTEAFF. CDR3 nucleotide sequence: TGCGCCAGCAGCCCCAGGGTGGGGAACACTGAAGCTTTCTTT.

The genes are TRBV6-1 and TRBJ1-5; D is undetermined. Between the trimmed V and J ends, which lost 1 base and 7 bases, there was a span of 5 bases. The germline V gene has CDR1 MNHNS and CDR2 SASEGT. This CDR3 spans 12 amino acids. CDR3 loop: CASSEDTQPQHF. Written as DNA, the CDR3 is TGTGCCAGCAGTGAAGACACACAGCCCCAGCATTTT.

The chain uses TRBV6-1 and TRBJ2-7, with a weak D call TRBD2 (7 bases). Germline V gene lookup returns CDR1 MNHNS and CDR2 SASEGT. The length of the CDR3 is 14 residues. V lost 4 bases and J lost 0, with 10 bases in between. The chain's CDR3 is CASSVGGLSYEQYF. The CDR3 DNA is TGTGCCAGCAGTGTCGGGGGGCTCTCCTACGAGCAGTACTTC.

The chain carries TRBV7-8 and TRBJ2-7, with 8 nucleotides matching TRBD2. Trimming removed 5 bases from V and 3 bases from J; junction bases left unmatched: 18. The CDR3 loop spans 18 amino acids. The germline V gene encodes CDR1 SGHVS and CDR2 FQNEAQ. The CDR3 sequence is CASSPAVRSGGRGYEQYF. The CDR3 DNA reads TGTGCCAGCAGCCCTGCGGTCCGGAGCGGGGGTAGGGGCTACGAGCAGTACTTC.